This T cell receptor beta chain was sequenced for a study of CD8 T cells in ankylosing spondylitis. Per the germline V gene, CDR1 is SGHVS and CDR2 is FNYEAQ. J lost 4 bases, V lost 1 base, and 4 bases had no gene match. The CDR3 extends over 14 amino acids. TCRdb recomputed calls from the 5' RACE reads with MiXCR, one row per CDR3 protein. The sample shows 300,000 to 400,000 distinct CDR3 sequences, approximately 10% of them seen only once. Ten or more counts support this clonotype. Sequenced material: blood, either unsorted or a sorted T cell fraction (not recorded which). J is TRBJ2-7 and V is TRBV7-6; TRBD1 aligns across 7 bases. The receptor's source is a female donor with ankylosing spondylitis or in good health (not recorded which). CDR3 in amino acids: CASSLGAQGYEQYF. The CDR3, as DNA: TGTGCCAGCAGCTTAGGGGCACAGGGGTACGAGCAGTACTTC.